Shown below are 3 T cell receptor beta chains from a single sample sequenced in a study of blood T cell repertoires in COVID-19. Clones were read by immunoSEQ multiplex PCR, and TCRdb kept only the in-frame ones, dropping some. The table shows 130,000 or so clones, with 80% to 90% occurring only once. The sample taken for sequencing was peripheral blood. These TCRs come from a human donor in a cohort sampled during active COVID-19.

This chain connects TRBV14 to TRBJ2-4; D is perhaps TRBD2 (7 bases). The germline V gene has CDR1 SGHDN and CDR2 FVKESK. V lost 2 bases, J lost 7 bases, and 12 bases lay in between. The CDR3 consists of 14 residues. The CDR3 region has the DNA TGTGCCAGCAGCCAAATAAGGGGGGGGAACATTCAGTACTTC. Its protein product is CASSQIRGGNIQYF.

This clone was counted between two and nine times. The CDR3 sequence is CASSKKSGELFF. The CDR3 DNA follows: TGTGCCAGCAGCAAAAAGAGCGGGGAGCTGTTTTTT. The chain combines TRBV27 with TRBJ2-2; D gene unclear. The V and J ends lost 6 bases and 7 bases respectively, with 9 bases between them. CDR3 length: 12 amino acids. Germline-derived CDR1 and CDR2 are MNHEY and SMNVEV (reference sequence).

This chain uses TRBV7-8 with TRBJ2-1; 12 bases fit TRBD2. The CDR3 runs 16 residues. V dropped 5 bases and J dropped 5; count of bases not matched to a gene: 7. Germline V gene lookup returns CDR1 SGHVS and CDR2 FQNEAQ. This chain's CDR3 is CASSDLAGGSHNEQFF. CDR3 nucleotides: TGTGCCAGCAGCGATCTAGCGGGGGGGAGCCACAATGAGCAGTTCTTC.